The 21 T cell receptor beta chains below come from one sample, sequenced in a study of CD4 T cells in relation to SARS-CoV-2 and coronaviruses. Method: immunoSEQ multiplex PCR; TCRdb's copy keeps in-frame clones and lacks some. The sample lists 17,000 or so clones; around 77% were seen once. Before the COVID-19 pandemic, during about 2010-2018, CD4+ T cells were taken from unexposed donors. After roughly 9 days of culture, CD4+ T cells were isolated. The antigens these receptors bind are not known. Sequences were obtained from CD4+ T cells from PBMCs, cultured in vitro. These receptors all come from a human donor in good health.

This chain links TRBV6-6 with TRBJ2-7, with 7 bases that match TRBD2. The V and J ends lost 2 bases and 3 bases, in that order; junction bases with no gene match: 7. In germline, CDR1 is MNHNY, CDR2 SVGAGI (reference sequence). The CDR3 consists of 15 residues. CDR3 region: CASSYRGGSIYEQYF. CDR3 coding DNA: TGTGCCAGCAGTTACCGAGGCGGGAGTATCTACGAGCAGTACTTC.

This chain links TRBV7-3 with TRBJ2-1; maybe TRBD2 (5 bases). This CDR3 contains 16 residues. Germline values: CDR1 SGHTA, CDR2 FQGTGA. Trimming took 1 base from V and 3 from J, leaving 13 bases between them. The CDR3 DNA is TGTGCCAGCAGCTTAAGCCCCACGGGGATCTACAATGAGCAGTTCTTC. Encoded protein: CASSLSPTGIYNEQFF.

The V and J genes are TRBV24-1 and TRBJ1-2, with no clear D. In germline, CDR1 is KGHDR, CDR2 SFDVKD. The CDR3 covers 14 residues. The V end lost 3 bases, the J end lost 8 bases, and 15 bases lay between the germline ends. CDR3 sequence reads: CATSDVNTPAGYTF. CDR3 in DNA: TGTGCCACCAGTGATGTAAACACTCCTGCCGGCTACACCTTC.

Judged by abundance, this clone is medium-sized. CDR3: CASSYRTGSDYTF. CDR3 DNA: TGTGCCAGCAGTTACAGGACAGGATCGGACTACACCTTC. The V and J genes are TRBV27 and TRBJ1-2; 7 nucleotides align to TRBD1. Germline V CDR1 and CDR2: MNHEY, SMNVEV (reference sequence). The CDR3 consists of 13 residues. Trimming cost V 4 bases and J 10 bases; bases outside gene matches: 9.

This chain connects TRBV23-1 to TRBJ1-1; D is uncertain. TRBV23-1 is classed as an ORF, of uncertain function. This CDR3 region has 14 residues. V lost 7 bases, J lost 4 bases, and 16 bases lay in between. CDR3 DNA sequence: TGCGCCAGCACGGGGTTAAGAGTGTCCACTGAAGCTTTCTTT. Protein: CASTGLRVSTEAFF.

This rearrangement joins TRBV5-1 to TRBJ2-3; D is unresolved. From germline, CDR1 is SGHRS and CDR2 YFSETQ. Deletions cut 4 bases from V and 2 bases from J, with 14 bases between. The CDR3 has 15 residues. CDR3 DNA sequence: TGCGCCAGCAGCCATCGGCCCCAATCCACAGATACGCAGTATTTT. Residues: CASSHRPQSTDTQYF.

The gene calls are TRBV6-5 and TRBJ1-5; D ambiguous. Germline values: CDR1 MNHEY, CDR2 SVGAGI. Trimming took off 0 bases at V and 6 bases at J, with 12 bases between the two ends. The length of the CDR3 is 15 residues. CDR3 coding DNA: TGTGCCAGCAGTTACTCGTCTGGGCTCGGTCAGCCCCAGCATTTT. This translates into CASSYSSGLGQPQHF.

This chain links TRBV2 with TRBJ1-5; tentatively, D is TRBD1 (5 bases). Trimming pared 5 bases from V and 6 bases from J, leaving 11 bases between. CDR3 length: 13 residues. Germline values: CDR1 SNHLY, CDR2 FYNNEI. In DNA form, the CDR3 reads TGTGCCAGCAGTACCAGGGATAGTCAGCCCCAGCATTTT. Its translation: CASSTRDSQPQHF.

This clone showed up just a few times. V usage is TRBV10-3 and J usage is TRBJ2-7, with 8 bases aligning to TRBD2. V was pared by 7 bases and J by 6 bases, with 11 bases of the junction left unmatched. The CDR3 has 14 residues. Germline assignment: CDR1 ENHRY and CDR2 SYGVKD. CDR3 loop: CAINFSGEQGEQYF. The CDR3, as DNA: TGTGCCATCAATTTTAGCGGGGAGCAGGGCGAGCAGTACTTC.

J is TRBJ2-7 and V is TRBV15; TRBD1 matches at 9 bases. The CDR3 sequence is 13 residues long. The V and J ends lost 6 bases and 3 bases, in that order; junction bases with no gene match: 3. Germline V gene data show CDR1 as LNHNV and CDR2 as YYDKDF (reference sequence). The CDR3: CATRPDRGYEQYF. The DNA of the CDR3 is TGTGCCACCAGACCGGACAGGGGCTACGAGCAGTACTTC.

This clone was detected only a few times. The gene calls are TRBV19 and TRBJ2-1; a possible D gene is TRBD2 (6 bases). The length of the CDR3 is 17 residues. Trimming removed 3 bases from V and 4 bases from J, with 19 bases in between. CDR1 LNHDA and CDR2 SQIVND come from the germline V gene (reference sequence). The chain's CDR3 is CASSITRRTTVYNEQFF. In DNA form, the CDR3 reads TGTGCCAGTAGTATTACGCGTAGGACTACCGTATACAATGAGCAGTTCTTC.

The chain carries TRBV28 and TRBJ2-1; D unresolved. Between the trimmed V and J ends, which lost 5 bases and 9 bases, there was a span of 20 bases. CDR3 length: 15 amino acids. Germline CDR1 reads MDHEN; CDR2 reads SYDVKM. The CDR3 region is CASSLSSGPVSEQFF. The CDR3 DNA sequence: TGTGCCAGCAGTCTCTCCAGTGGCCCCGTTAGTGAGCAGTTCTTC.

The chain joins TRBV5-1 to TRBJ2-7; weak D call: TRBD1 (6 bases). Trimming pared 4 bases from V and 3 bases from J, leaving 8 bases between. This CDR3 comprises 12 residues. Germline lookup yields CDR1 SGHRS and CDR2 YFSETQ. The CDR3: CASSTGSYEQYF. In nucleotides, the CDR3 is TGCGCCAGCAGCACAGGGAGCTACGAGCAGTACTTC.

The rearrangement joins TRBV18 to TRBJ2-5, with 7 nucleotides matching TRBD1. There are 15 residues in the CDR3. Germline CDR1 and CDR2: KGHSH and LQKENI. V trimming: 3 bases; J trimming: 4 bases; junction bases outside the gene matches: 8. The CDR3 loop is CASSPRRDSGETQYF. Written as DNA, the CDR3 is TGTGCCAGCTCACCTAGAAGGGACAGCGGAGAGACCCAGTACTTC.

The J gene is TRBJ2-4, the V gene TRBV3-1 (or the pseudogene TRBV3-2), with 14 bases that match TRBD2. Germline values: CDR1 LGHDT, CDR2 YNNKEL (reference sequence). The CDR3 spans 18 residues. The J segment lost 6 bases and the V segment lost 2 bases, leaving 9 bases of the junction unmatched. The CDR3 loop reads CASSQQGLAGVGGNIQYF. The DNA for the CDR3 is TGTGCCAGCAGCCAACAGGGACTAGCGGGAGTGGGGGGAAACATTCAGTACTTC.

The gene calls are TRBV3-1 (or the pseudogene TRBV3-2) and TRBJ1-1; D ambiguous. Germline V lookup: CDR1 LGHDT, CDR2 YNNKEL (reference sequence). The CDR3 spans 15 residues. Trimming cost V 1 base and J 7 bases, with 16 bases left between them. Here the CDR3 reads CASSQASYGVYEAFF. The CDR3 nucleotides are TGTGCCAGCAGCCAAGCATCATACGGCGTGTATGAAGCTTTCTTT.

This chain's CDR3 is CASSLREGSEAFF. The CDR3 DNA reads as TGTGCCAGTAGTCTCAGGGAAGGCTCTGAAGCTTTCTTT. V usage is TRBV19 and J usage is TRBJ1-1; weak D call: TRBD1 (5 bases). This CDR3 has 13 residues. Deletions cut 5 bases from V and 6 bases from J, with 13 bases between. Germline assignment: CDR1 LNHDA and CDR2 SQIVND (reference sequence).

In this sample, this clone turned up once. This chain joins TRBV27 and TRBJ2-5; TRBD1 aligns across 11 bases. The CDR3 consists of 14 residues. Losses at the gene ends were 5 bases for V and 6 bases for J; bases not matched to a gene: 5. Germline V gives CDR1 MNHEY, CDR2 SMNVEV (reference sequence). The CDR3 loop reads CASSLRDRGKTQYF. In nucleotides, the CDR3 is TGTGCCAGCAGTCTCCGGGACAGGGGGAAGACCCAGTACTTC.

This clone was observed a handful of times. V and J are TRBV7-9 and TRBJ1-4; D is perhaps TRBD1 (6 bases). With 5 bases removed from V and 10 bases from J, the gap between germline ends came to 11 bases. The germline V gene encodes CDR1 SEHNR and CDR2 FQNEAQ (reference sequence). The CDR3 runs 12 residues. The CDR3 spells CASSEDSPKLFF. CDR3 DNA sequence: TGTGCCAGCAGCGAGGACAGTCCAAAACTGTTTTTT.

This chain uses TRBV9 with TRBJ2-3; a possible D gene is TRBD2 (6 bases). CDR1 is SGDLS and CDR2 is YYNGEE in the germline V gene. The CDR3 consists of 16 residues. Trimming cost V 0 bases and J 0 bases, with 11 bases left between them. The CDR3 DNA is TGTGCCAGCAGCGTAGCTGGAGGGGCCAGCACAGATACGCAGTATTTT. Protein product: CASSVAGGASTDTQYF.

In DNA, the CDR3 is TGTGCCAGCACCTCCTCCGGGCCAGCTAACGAGCAGTACTTC. Translation gives CASTSSGPANEQYF. V gene TRBV6-5 combines with J gene TRBJ2-7, with D unresolved. Germline CDR1 reads MNHEY; CDR2 reads SVGAGI. V was shortened by 7 bases and J by 5 bases, with 18 bases between the two germline ends. This CDR3 has 14 amino acids.